This T cell receptor beta chain comes out of a study of beta chain features in type 1 diabetes. Study background: Healthy donors and patients had similar age, gender and cell yields.

Overall study findings and caveats: Significant though moderate, a shortening of TCRB CDR3s appeared in all four CD4+ subsets of Type 1 diabetes patients.

The whole isolated RNA underwent reverse transcription, so sequencing captured expressed TCRB transcripts. Profiling relied on immunoSEQ multiplex PCR, and the TCRdb table lists in-frame clones only, not all of them. The sample yields 100,000 to 150,000 clones, roughly 17% seen once. Markers CD45RO/CCR7/CD25/CD127/CD95/CD27 served to sort CD4+ naive, central memory, regulatory and stem cell-like memory cells. All sorted populations exceeded 95% purity. There are many counts of this clone. Its antigen is not known. Germline values: CDR1 SNHLY, CDR2 FYNNEI. This CDR3 has 12 residues. J lost 4 bases, V lost 10 bases, and 5 bases had no gene match.

The TCR originated in a man aged 18 to 30 with type 1 diabetes. The chain recombines TRBV2 with TRBJ2-3; 7 positions match TRBD1. Sequencing was carried out using central memory CD4+ T cells from blood. The CDR3 nucleotides are TGTGCCACCCAACAGGGGCCAGATACGCAGTATTTT. Translated: CATQQGPDTQYF.